The rows below give T cell receptor beta chains drawn from one sample of a study of brain metastases from non-small cell lung cancer. The method was immunoSEQ multiplex PCR; TCRdb's version includes in-frame clones alone and lacks a portion of them. The sample shows about 2,500 clones, roughly 82% of them seen only once. The sample consisted of tumor-adjacent normal tissue. The receptors shown here come from a donor at least 40 years old with non-small cell lung cancer. Each CDR3 is given with its conserved first and last residue. A D gene is named only where the DNA matches it firmly. Expanded clones are given a class, and other clones once, few, many or no size at all.

V,J,size,D,DNA,CDR3
TRBV19,TRBJ1-1,NA,NA,TGTGCCAGGCGGGGGGGGTTGGGGACTGAAGCTTTCTTT,CARRGGLGTEAFF
TRBV24-1,TRBJ1-1,once,NA,TGTGCCACCAGTGGTCAACACACTGAAGCTTTCTTT,CATSGQHTEAFF
TRBV29-1,TRBJ2-3,NA,NA,TGCAGCGTTGATATTGGCGCAGATACGCAGTATTTT,CSVDIGADTQYF
TRBV4-3,TRBJ2-1,NA,TRBD2,TGCGCCAGCAGCCAAGAAGAGGTAGCGGGGTACAATGAGCAATTCTTC,CASSQEEVAGYNEQFF
TRBV7-2,TRBJ2-7,NA,TRBD1,TGTGCCAGCAGCCCTTCCCGGGACAGGTTCTCCTACGAGCAGTACTTC,CASSPSRDRFSYEQYF
TRBV2,TRBJ2-5,NA,NA,TGTGCCAGCGAGACCCAGTACTTC,CASETQYF
TRBV14,TRBJ2-7,NA,NA,TGTGCCAGCAGCAAAGGGGGTACGGCAGGGGTCCACGAGCAGTACTTC,CASSKGGTAGVHEQYF
TRBV5-1,TRBJ1-4,NA,TRBD1,TGCGCCAGCAGCCCACAGGGGCCCCCAAATGAAAAACTGTTTTTT,CASSPQGPPNEKLFF
TRBV5-4,TRBJ2-3,NA,NA,TGTGCCAGCAGCCCGACGCCGGCGGGGCGGGGAGATACGCAGTATTTT,CASSPTPAGRGDTQYF
TRBV5-5,TRBJ2-5,NA,NA,TGTGCCAGCAGCTCACTAGGGGGGCTTGGTGAAGAGACCCAGTACTTC,CASSSLGGLGEETQYF
TRBV5-1,TRBJ2-3,once,NA,TGCGCCAGCAGCTTGGGGCAGAAGGGAGATACGCAGTATTTT,CASSLGQKGDTQYF
TRBV6-4,TRBJ2-3,NA,NA,TGTGCCAGCAGTGAAGGGAGACTAGACACAGATACGCAGTATTTT,CASSEGRLDTDTQYF
TRBV5-6,TRBJ1-2,NA,NA,TGTGCCAGCAGCTTGTGGGGGGGCAGTGGCTACACCTTC,CASSLWGGSGYTF
TRBV6-1,TRBJ1-1,NA,TRBD1,TGTGCCAGCAGTGAACACAGGGGGAGGGCTGAAGCTTTCTTT,CASSEHRGRAEAFF
TRBV2,TRBJ2-1,NA,TRBD2,TGTGCCAGCAGTGGAAGGACTAGCGGGGGTCTTATGGAGCAGTTCTTC,CASSGRTSGGLMEQFF
TRBV7-9,TRBJ2-2,NA,NA,TGTGCCAGCAGCTTAAATCCCGGGGAGCTGTTTTTT,CASSLNPGELFF
TRBV18,TRBJ1-5,NA,NA,TGTGCCAGCTCACCTGATATGAGCAATCAGCCCCAGCATTTT,CASSPDMSNQPQHF